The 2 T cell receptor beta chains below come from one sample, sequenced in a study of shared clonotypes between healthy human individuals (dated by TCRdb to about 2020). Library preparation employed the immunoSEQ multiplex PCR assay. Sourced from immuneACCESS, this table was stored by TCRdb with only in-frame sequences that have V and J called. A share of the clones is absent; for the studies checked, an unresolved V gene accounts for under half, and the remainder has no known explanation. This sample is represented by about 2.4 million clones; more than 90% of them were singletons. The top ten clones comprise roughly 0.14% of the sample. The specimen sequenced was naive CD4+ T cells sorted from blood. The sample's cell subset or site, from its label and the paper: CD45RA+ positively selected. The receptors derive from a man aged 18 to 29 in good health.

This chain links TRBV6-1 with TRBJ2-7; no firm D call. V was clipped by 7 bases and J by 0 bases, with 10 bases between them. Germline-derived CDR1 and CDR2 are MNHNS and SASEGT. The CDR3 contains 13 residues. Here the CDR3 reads CASIVTGSYEQYF. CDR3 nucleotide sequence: TGTGCCAGCATTGTGACGGGCTCCTACGAGCAGTACTTC.

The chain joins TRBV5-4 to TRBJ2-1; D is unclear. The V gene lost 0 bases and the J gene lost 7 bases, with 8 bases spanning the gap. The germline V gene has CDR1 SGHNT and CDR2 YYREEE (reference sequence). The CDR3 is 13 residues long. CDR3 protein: CASSLVVGNEQFF. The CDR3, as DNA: TGTGCCAGCAGCTTGGTTGTGGGAAATGAGCAGTTCTTC.